What follows are 8 T cell receptor beta chains derived from one specimen sequenced in a study of monozygotic twins with inflammatory bowel disease. Each CDR3 protein gets one entry in TCRdb, which reprocessed the 5' RACE reads and gives no DNA. Its clone listing holds fewer than 200,000 distinct CDR3 sequences. Specimen: blood. These receptors were obtained from a human donor with ulcerative colitis or Crohn's disease, or a healthy co-twin of an affected twin (not recorded which).

This chain links TRBV7-2 with TRBJ2-1. The germline V gene has CDR1 SGHTA and CDR2 FQGNSA. The CDR3 contains 16 residues. CDR3 loop: CASSLEVPSPYNEQFF.

V usage is TRBV28 and J usage is TRBJ2-7; lacking DNA, the TRBD1 call made by TCRdb goes unchecked. From germline, CDR1 is MDHEN and CDR2 SYDVKM. This CDR3 has 14 residues. This chain's CDR3 is CASRTHDRVYEQYF.

The V gene is TRBV29-1, the J gene TRBJ2-5; TCRdb proposes TRBD1, but this gene call is untestable without DNA. This CDR3 region has 13 residues. Germline V gives CDR1 SQVTM, CDR2 ANQGSEA. This CDR3 is CSVERQGRETQYF. Together with reference TRBV29-1 and TRBJ2-5, the CDR3 gives the full variable domain: SAVISQKPSRDICQRGTSLTIQCQVDSQVTMMFWYRQQPGQSLTLIATANQGSEATYESGFVIDKFPISRPNLTFSTLTVSNMSPEDSSIYLCSVERQGRETQYFGPGTRLLVL.

The chain recombines TRBV24-1 with TRBJ2-5; TCRdb's D gene call, TRBD1, goes unchecked for lack of DNA. The CDR3 extends over 12 amino acids. The germline gives CDR1 KGHDR, CDR2 SFDVKD. The CDR3 here is CATSDGGETQYF.

J is TRBJ2-1 and V is TRBV12-3 or TRBV12-4; TCRdb picks TRBD2, but there is no DNA to check that call. The CDR3 loop spans 14 amino acids. The CDR3 here is CASNLGLAGAEQFF.

This chain joins TRBV5-5 and TRBJ2-7; absent DNA, TCRdb's TRBD2 call cannot be checked. The CDR3 contains 15 residues. Per the germline V gene, CDR1 is SGHKS and CDR2 is YYEKEE (reference sequence). CDR3 loop: CASSLDGGRGNEQYF.

This chain uses TRBV7-2 with TRBJ2-1; checking the TCRdb D call of TRBD2 is not possible without DNA. Per the germline V gene, CDR1 is SGHTA and CDR2 is FQGNSA. The CDR3 is made up of 14 amino acids. CDR3 sequence: CASSSAERGGEQFF.

The rearrangement links TRBV14 to TRBJ1-3. In germline, CDR1 is SGHDN, CDR2 FVKESK. The CDR3 length is 15 residues. This CDR3 is CASSQVCSSGNTIYF.